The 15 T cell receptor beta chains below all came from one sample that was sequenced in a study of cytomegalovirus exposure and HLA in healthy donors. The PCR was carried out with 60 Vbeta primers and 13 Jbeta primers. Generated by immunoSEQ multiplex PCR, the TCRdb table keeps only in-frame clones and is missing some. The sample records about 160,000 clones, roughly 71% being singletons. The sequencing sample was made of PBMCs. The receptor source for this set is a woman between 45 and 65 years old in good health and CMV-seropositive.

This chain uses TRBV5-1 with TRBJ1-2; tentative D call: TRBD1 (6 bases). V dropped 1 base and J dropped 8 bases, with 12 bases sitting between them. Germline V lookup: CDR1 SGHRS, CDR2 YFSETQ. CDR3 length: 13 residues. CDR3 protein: CASSLLQGCGYTF. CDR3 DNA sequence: TGCGCCAGCAGCTTGCTACAGGGTTGCGGCTACACCTTC.

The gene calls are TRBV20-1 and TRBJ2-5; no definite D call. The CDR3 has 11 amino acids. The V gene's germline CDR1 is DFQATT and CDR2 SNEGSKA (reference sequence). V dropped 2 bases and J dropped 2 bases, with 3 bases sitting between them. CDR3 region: CSARPQETQYF. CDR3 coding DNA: TGCAGTGCTAGACCTCAAGAGACCCAGTACTTC.

DNA for the CDR3: TGCGCCAGCAGCTTGTCACCGGGGAACTATGGCTACACCTTC. Its protein is CASSLSPGNYGYTF. This chain connects TRBV5-1 to TRBJ1-2, with D uncertain. The CDR3 length is 14 residues. Germline values: CDR1 SGHRS, CDR2 YFSETQ. The V and J ends lost 1 base and 2 bases respectively, with 9 bases between them.

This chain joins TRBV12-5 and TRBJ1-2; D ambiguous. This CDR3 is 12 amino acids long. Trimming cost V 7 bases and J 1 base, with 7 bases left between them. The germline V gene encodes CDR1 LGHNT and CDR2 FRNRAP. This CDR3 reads CASARDNYGYTF. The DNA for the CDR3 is TGTGCTAGTGCCCGGGATAACTATGGCTACACCTTC.

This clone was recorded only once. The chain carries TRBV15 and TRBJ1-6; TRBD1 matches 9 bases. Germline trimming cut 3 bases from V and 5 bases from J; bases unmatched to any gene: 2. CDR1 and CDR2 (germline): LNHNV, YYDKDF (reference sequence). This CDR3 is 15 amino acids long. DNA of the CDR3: TGTGCCACCAGCAGCCGGGACAGGGATAATTCACCCCTCCACTTT. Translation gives CATSSRDRDNSPLHF.

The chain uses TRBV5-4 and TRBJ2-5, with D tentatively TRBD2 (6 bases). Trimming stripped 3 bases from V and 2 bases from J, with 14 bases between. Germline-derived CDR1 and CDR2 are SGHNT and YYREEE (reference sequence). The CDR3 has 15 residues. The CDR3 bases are TGTGCCAGCAGCTCCGGCGGCGGGATGCAAGAGACCCAGTACTTC. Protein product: CASSSGGGMQETQYF.

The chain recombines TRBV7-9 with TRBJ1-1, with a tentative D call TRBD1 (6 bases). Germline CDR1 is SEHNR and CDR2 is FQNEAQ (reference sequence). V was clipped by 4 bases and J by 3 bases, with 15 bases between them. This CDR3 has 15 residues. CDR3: CASSSVGGTYTEAFF. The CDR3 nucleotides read TGTGCCAGCAGCTCGGTGGGGGGGACATACACTGAAGCTTTCTTT.

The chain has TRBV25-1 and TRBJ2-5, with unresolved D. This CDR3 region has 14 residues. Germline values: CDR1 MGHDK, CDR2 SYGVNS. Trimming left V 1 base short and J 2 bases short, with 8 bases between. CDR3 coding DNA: TGTGCCAGCAGTGAATGGCCAGGTCAAGAGACCCAGTACTTC. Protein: CASSEWPGQETQYF.

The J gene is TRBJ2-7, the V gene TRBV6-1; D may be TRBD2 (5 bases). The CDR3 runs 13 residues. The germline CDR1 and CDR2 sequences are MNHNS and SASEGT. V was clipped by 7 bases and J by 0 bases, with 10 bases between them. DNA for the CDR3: TGTGCCAGCACCTTTAGCGTCTCCTACGAGCAGTACTTC. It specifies CASTFSVSYEQYF.

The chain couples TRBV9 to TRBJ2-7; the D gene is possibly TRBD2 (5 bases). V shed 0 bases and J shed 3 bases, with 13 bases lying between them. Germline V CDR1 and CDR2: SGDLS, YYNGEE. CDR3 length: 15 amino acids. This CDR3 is CASSVDSRVGYEQYF. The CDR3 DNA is TGTGCCAGCAGCGTAGACTCGCGGGTTGGCTACGAGCAGTACTTC.

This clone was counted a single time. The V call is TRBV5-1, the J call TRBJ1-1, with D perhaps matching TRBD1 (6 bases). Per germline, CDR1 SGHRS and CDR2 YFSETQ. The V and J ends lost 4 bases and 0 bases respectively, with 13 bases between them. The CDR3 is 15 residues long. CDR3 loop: CASSPDSSLNTEAFF. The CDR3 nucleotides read TGCGCCAGCAGCCCGGACAGCTCCTTGAACACTGAAGCTTTCTTT.

CDR3 region: CSAAVDTQYF. The DNA for the CDR3 is TGCAGTGCTGCAGTAGATACGCAGTATTTT. The J gene is TRBJ2-3, the V gene TRBV20-1; unclear D gene. This CDR3 is 10 amino acids long. V was clipped by 5 bases and J by 5 bases, with 5 bases between them. Germline-derived CDR1 and CDR2 are DFQATT and SNEGSKA (reference sequence).

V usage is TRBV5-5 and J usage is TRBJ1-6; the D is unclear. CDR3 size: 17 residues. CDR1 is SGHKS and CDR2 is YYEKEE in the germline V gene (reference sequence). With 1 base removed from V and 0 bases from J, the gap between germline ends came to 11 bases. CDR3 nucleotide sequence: TGTGCCAGCAGCTTGCTGTTGAGTCGCTCCTATAATTCACCCCTCCACTTT. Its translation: CASSLLLSRSYNSPLHF.

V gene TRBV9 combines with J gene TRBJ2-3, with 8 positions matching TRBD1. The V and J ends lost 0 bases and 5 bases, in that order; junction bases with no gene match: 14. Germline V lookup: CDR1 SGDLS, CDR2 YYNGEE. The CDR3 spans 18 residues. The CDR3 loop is CASSVGGVGRGREDTQYF. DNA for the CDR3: TGTGCCAGCAGCGTAGGAGGGGTGGGCAGGGGGCGAGAAGATACGCAGTATTTT.

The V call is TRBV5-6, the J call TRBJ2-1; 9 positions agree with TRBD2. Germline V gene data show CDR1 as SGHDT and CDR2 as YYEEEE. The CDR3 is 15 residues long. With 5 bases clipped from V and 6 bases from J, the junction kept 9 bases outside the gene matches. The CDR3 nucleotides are TGTGCCAGCAGTCGGCTAGCGGGGTCTCTCAATGAGCAGTTCTTC. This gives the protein CASSRLAGSLNEQFF.